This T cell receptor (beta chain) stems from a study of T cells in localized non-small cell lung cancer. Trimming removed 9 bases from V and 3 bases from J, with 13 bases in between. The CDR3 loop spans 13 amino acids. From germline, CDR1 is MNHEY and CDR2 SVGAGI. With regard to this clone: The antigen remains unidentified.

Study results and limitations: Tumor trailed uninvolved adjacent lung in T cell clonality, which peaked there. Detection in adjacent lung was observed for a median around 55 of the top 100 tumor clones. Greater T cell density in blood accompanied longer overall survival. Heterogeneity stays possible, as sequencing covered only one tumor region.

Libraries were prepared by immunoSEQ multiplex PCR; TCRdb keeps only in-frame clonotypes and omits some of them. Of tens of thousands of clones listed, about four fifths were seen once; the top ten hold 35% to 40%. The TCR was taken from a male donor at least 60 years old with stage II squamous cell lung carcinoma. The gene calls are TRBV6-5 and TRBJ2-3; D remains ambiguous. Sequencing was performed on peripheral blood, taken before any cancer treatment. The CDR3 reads CASKKTRTDTQYF. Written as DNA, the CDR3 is TGTGCCAGTAAAAAAACCCGTACAGATACGCAGTATTTT.